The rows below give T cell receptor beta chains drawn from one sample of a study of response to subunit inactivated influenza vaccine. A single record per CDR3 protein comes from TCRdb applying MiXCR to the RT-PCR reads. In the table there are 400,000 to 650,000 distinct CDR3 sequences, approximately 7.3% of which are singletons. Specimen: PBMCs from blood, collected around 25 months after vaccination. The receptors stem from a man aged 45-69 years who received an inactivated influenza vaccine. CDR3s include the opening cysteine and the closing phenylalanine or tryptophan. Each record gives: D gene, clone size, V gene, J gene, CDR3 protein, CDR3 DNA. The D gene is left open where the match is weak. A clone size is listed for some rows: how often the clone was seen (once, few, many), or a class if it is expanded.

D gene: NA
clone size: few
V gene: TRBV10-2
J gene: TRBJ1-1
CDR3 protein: CASLSLTEAFF
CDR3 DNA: TGCGCCAGTTTATCTCTCACTGAAGCTTTCTTT

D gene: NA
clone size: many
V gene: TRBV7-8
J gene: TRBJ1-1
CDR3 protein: CASSLFTGQSHLGTEAFF
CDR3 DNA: TGTGCCAGCAGCCTTTTTACAGGTCAATCCCACCTCGGAACTGAAGCTTTCTTT

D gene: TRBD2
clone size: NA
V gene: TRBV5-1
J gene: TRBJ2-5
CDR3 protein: CASSLGPSGQETQYF
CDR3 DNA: TGCGCCAGCAGCTTGGGTCCTAGCGGCCAAGAGACCCAGTACTTC

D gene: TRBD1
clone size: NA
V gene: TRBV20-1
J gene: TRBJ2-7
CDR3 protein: CSAHTGQTYEQYF
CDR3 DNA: TGCAGTGCTCACACGGGACAGACCTACGAGCAGTACTTC

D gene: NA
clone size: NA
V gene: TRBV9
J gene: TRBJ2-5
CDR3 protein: CASSVEGSDETQYF
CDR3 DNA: TGTGCCAGCAGCGTAGAGGGATCGGACGAGACCCAGTACTTC

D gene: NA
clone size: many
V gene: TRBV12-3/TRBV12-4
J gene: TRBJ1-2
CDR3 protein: CASSLRHRSGDGYTF
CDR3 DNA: TGTGCCAGCAGTCTCCGCCACCGTTCAGGGGATGGCTACACCTTC

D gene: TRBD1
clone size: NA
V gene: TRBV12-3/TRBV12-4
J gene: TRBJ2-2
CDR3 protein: CASSLTGTGVGGELFF
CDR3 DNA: TGTGCCAGCAGTTTAACCGGGACAGGGGTCGGCGGGGAGCTGTTTTTT

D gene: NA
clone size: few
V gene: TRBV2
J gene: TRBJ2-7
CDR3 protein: CASSEQAGTSYEQYF
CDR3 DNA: TGTGCCAGCAGTGAACAGGCAGGGACTTCCTACGAGCAGTACTTC

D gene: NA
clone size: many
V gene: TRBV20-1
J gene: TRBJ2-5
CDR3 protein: CSARVPGMTPTQYF
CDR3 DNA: TGCAGTGCTAGAGTGCCGGGGATGACCCCGACCCAGTACTTC

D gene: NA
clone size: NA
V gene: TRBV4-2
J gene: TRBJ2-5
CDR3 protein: CASSQWGQGATQYF
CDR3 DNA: TGTGCCAGCAGCCAATGGGGACAAGGCGCGACCCAGTACTTC

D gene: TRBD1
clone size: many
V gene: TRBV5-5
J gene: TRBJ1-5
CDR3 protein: CASSETGARQPQHF
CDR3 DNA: TGTGCCAGCAGCGAGACAGGGGCAAGGCAGCCCCAGCATTTT

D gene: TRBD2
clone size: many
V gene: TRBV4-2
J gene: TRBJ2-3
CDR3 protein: CASSQDGTSGADTQYF
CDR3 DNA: TGTGCCAGCAGCCAAGATGGGACTAGCGGAGCAGATACGCAGTATTTT

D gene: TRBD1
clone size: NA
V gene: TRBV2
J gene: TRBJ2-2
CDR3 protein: CASTGTGMNTGELFF
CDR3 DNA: TGTGCCAGCACCGGGACAGGGATGAACACCGGGGAGCTGTTTTTT

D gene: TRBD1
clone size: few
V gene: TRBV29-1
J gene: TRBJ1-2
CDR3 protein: CSVAGTGDWDNYGYTF
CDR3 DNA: TGCAGCGTTGCCGGGACAGGGGACTGGGATAACTATGGCTACACCTTC

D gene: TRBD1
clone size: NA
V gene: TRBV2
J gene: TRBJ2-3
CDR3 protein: CASSPLQGAQGDTQYF
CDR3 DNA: TGTGCCAGCAGTCCCCTACAGGGGGCGCAAGGAGATACGCAGTATTTT

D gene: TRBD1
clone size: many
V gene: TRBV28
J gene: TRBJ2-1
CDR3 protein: CASRLGTASSYNEQFF
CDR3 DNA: TGTGCCAGCAGACTAGGGACAGCAAGCTCCTACAATGAGCAGTTCTTC

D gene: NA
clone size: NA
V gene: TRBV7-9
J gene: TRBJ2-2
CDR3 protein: CASSVGSHTGELFF
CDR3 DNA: TGTGCCAGCAGCGTGGGATCTCACACCGGGGAGCTGTTTTTT

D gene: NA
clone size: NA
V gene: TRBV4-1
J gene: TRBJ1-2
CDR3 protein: CASSQEAKPFYGYTF
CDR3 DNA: TGCGCCAGCAGCCAAGAAGCCAAGCCTTTCTATGGCTACACCTTC

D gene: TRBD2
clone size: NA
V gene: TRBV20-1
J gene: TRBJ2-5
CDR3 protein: CSARGPTSGSTETQYF
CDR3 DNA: TGCAGTGCTAGAGGGCCGACTAGCGGGAGCACTGAGACCCAGTACTTC

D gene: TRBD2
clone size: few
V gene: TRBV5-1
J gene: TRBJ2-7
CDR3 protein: CASSIGLATRYEQYF
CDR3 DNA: TGCGCCAGCAGCATTGGACTAGCGACCAGATACGAGCAGTACTTC

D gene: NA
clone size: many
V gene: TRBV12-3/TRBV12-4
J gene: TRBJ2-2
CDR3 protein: CASSLLAVAGELFF
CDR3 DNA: TGTGCCAGCAGTTTGCTCGCGGTGGCGGGGGAGCTGTTTTTT

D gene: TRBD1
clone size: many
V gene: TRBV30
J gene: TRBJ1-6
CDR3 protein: CAWNRRQGSNSPLHF
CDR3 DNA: TGTGCCTGGAATCGTCGACAGGGATCAAATTCACCCCTCCACTTT

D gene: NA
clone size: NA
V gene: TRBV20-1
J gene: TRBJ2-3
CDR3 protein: CSAFTPASTDTQYF
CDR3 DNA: TGCAGTGCCTTTACTCCAGCTAGCACAGATACGCAGTATTTT

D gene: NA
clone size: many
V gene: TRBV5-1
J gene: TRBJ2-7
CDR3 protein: CASSGGTEQYF
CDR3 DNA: TGCGCCAGCAGCGGCGGGACAGAGCAGTACTTC

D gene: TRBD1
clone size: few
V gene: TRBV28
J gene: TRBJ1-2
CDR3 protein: CASSSPQQGFYYGYTF
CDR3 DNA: TGTGCCAGCAGTTCCCCACAACAGGGGTTTTACTATGGCTACACCTTC

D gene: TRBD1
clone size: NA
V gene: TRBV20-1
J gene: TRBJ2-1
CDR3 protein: CSATLTRGEQFF
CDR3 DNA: TGCAGTGCCACTCTCACCAGGGGGGAGCAGTTCTTC

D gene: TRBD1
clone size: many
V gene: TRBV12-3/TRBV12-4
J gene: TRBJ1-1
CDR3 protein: CASSLQQGAGNTEAFF
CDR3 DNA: TGTGCCAGCAGTTTGCAGCAGGGGGCAGGGAACACTGAAGCTTTCTTT

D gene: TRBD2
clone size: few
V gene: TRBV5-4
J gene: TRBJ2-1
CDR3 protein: CASSLLLAGGSYNEQFF
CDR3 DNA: TGTGCCAGCAGCTTGTTACTAGCGGGAGGGAGTTACAATGAGCAGTTCTTC

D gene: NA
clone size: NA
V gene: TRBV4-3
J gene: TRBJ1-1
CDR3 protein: CASSRLGRDTEAFF
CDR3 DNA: TGCGCCAGCAGCCGCCTCGGACGGGACACTGAAGCTTTCTTT

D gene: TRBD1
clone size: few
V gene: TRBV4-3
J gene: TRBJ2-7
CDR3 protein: CASSQEWTGSYEQYF
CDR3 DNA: TGCGCCAGCAGCCAAGAGTGGACAGGCTCCTACGAGCAGTACTTC

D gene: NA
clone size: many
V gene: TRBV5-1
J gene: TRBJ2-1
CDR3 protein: CASSLAQKTGVGYSEQFF
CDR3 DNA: TGCGCCAGCAGCTTGGCCCAAAAGACGGGCGTAGGGTATAGTGAGCAGTTCTTC

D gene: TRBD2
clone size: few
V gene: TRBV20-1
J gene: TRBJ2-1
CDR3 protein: CSAWDTSGTYNEQFF
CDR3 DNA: TGCAGTGCTTGGGATACTAGCGGGACATACAATGAGCAGTTCTTC

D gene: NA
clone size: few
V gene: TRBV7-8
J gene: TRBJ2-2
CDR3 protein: CASRTDREGGELFF
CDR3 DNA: TGTGCCAGCAGAACGGACAGGGAGGGCGGGGAGCTGTTTTTT

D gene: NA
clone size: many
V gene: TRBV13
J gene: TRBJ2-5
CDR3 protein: CASSLFWEETQYF
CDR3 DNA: TGTGCCAGCAGCTTATTCTGGGAAGAGACCCAGTACTTC

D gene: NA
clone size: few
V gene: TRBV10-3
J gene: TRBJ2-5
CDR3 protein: CAIRPDKPKETQYF
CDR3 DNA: TGTGCCATCAGGCCGGACAAGCCTAAAGAGACCCAGTACTTC